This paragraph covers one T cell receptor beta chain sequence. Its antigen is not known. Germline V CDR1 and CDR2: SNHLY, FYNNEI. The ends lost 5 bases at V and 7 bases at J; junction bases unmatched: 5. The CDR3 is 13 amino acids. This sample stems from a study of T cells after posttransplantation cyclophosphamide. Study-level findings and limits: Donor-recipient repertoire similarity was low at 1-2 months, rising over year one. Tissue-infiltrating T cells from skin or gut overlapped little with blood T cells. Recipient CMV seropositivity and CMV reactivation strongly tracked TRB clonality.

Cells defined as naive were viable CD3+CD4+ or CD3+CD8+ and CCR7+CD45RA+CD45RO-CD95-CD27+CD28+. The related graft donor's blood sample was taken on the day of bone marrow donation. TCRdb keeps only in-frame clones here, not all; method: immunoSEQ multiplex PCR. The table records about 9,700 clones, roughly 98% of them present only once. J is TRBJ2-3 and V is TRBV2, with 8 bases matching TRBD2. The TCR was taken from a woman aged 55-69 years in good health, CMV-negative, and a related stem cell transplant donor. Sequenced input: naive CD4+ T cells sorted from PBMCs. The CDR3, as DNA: TGTGCCAGCAGTCCGAGCGGGAGTAATACGCAGTATTTT. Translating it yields CASSPSGSNTQYF.